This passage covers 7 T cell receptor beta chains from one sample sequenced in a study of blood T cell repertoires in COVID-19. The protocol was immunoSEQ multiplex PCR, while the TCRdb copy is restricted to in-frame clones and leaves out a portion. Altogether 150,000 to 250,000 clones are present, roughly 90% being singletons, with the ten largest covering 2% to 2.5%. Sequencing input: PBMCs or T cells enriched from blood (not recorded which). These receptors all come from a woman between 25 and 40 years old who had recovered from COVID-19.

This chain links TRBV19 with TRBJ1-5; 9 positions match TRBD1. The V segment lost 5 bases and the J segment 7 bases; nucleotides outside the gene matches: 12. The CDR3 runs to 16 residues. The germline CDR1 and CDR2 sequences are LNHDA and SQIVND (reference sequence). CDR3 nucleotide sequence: TGTGCCAGTAGTCTCCCCCCGCGGACAGGGGAACAGCCCCAGCATTTT. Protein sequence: CASSLPPRTGEQPQHF. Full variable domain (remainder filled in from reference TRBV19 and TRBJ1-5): DGGITQSPKYLFRKEGQNVTLSCEQNLNHDAMYWYRQDPGQGLRLIYYSQIVNDFQKGDIAEGYSVSREKKESFPLTVTSAQKNPTAFYLCASSLPPRTGEQPQHFGDGTRLSIL.

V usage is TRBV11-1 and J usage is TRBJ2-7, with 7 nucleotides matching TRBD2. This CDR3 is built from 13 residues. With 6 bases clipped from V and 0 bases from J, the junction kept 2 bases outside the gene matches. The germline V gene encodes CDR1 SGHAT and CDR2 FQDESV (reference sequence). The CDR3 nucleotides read TGTGCCAGCAGAGCGGGAAGCTCCTACGAGCAGTACTTC. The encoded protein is CASRAGSSYEQYF.

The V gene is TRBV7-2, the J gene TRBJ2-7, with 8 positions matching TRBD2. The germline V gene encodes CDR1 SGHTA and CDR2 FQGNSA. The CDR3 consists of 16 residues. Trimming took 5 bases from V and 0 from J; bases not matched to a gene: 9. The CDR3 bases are TGTGCCAGCAGCGCAAGTAGGCGGGGGGACTCCTACGAGCAGTACTTC. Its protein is CASSASRRGDSYEQYF.

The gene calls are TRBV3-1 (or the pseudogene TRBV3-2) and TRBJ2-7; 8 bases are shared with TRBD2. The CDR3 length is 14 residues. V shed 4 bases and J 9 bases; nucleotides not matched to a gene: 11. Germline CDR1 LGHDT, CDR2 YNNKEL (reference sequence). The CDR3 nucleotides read TGTGCCAGCAGCCCCACCCGGACGGGAGGGGGGCAGTACTTC. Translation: CASSPTRTGGGQYF.

Here the CDR3 DNA reads TGTGCCAGCAGTTTAGCAGGGGGCAGCTATGGCTACACCTTC. This encodes CASSLAGGSYGYTF. J is TRBJ1-2 and V is TRBV28; 8 nucleotides line up with TRBD1. Germline-derived CDR1 and CDR2 are MDHEN and SYDVKM. This CDR3 has 14 amino acids. J gave up 4 bases and V 2 bases, and 3 bases lay outside the gene matches.

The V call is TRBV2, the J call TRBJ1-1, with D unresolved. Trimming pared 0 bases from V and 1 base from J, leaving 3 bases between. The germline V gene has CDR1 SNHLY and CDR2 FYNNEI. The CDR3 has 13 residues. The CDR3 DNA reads TGTGCCAGCAGTGAAGCCCGGAACACTGAAGCTTTCTTT. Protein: CASSEARNTEAFF.

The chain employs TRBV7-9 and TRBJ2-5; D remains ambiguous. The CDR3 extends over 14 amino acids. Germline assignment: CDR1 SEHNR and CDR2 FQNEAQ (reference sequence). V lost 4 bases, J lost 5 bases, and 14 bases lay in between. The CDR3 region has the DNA TGTGCCAGCAGCTGGGCCCAGACGCCGGAGACCCAGTACTTC. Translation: CASSWAQTPETQYF.